The T cell receptor beta chain described here comes from a study of blood T cell repertoires in COVID-19. The CDR3 has 15 residues. Germline V gives CDR1 KGHSH, CDR2 LQKENI. J was trimmed by 5 bases and V by 1 base; bases with no gene match: 7. Profiled with immunoSEQ multiplex PCR; TCRdb holds only in-frame clones, not every one. The sample has hundreds of thousands of clones, more than 75% seen once. This TCR derives from a woman between 18 and 29 years old who had recovered from COVID-19. This chain joins TRBV18 and TRBJ2-5; TRBD1 matches 7 bases. Input material: peripheral blood. CDR3 region: CASSPRQGVGETQYF. CDR3 nucleotide sequence: TGTGCCAGCTCACCACGGCAGGGGGTAGGGGAGACCCAGTACTTC.